The source of this TCR beta chain is a study of vaccination and CD4 T cells after COVID-19. The overall study: The BNT162b2 or mRNA-1273 vaccine was given to participants in two doses. Regarding the study as a whole: From a median of roughly 21 to 38, SARS-CoV-2-reactive clonotypes increased, though not significantly.

The length of the CDR3 is 13 residues. The V gene's germline CDR1 is MNHNS and CDR2 SASEGT. Trimming took 7 bases from V and 6 from J; bases not matched to a gene: 6. With the Oncomine TCR Beta short-read assay, DNA from cultured CD4+ T cells was sequenced. Each CDR3 protein is one row after TCRdb ran MiXCR on the PCR reads. This sample has 6,500 to 8,000 distinct CDR3 sequences, with around half found just once. Notes on this clonotype: Its target is unknown.

Specified treatment: 10-day PBMC culture with coronavirus spike peptide pools or control peptides (ViraFEST assay). One should note that the unexposed donor's CD4+ T cells were collected before the COVID-19 pandemic (2011-2018). IL-2 (around 9 IU/ml) and peptide pools (approximately 9.8 ug/ml) were added to cultures of a few million PBMCs per well. At days 3 and 7, half the medium was exchanged for fresh IL-2 medium. The sequence came from a human donor in good health. Sequencing was done on a sample of CD4+ T cells from blood, cultured in vitro. This chain links TRBV6-1 with TRBJ1-5, with 7 bases aligning to TRBD1. The CDR3 DNA follows: TGTGCCAGCAATAACAGGGGATTTCAGCCCCAGCATTTT. Amino acid sequence: CASNNRGFQPQHF.